This section outlines one TCR beta chain sequence together with its context. The entry originates in a study of blood T cell repertoires in COVID-19. At the level of the study: Whether acute or convalescent, the COVID-19 samples came from the United States, Italy and Spain.

Methods used by the authors: The authors estimated nucleated cell counts from reference gene primer amplification. Some clones are missing from TCRdb's copy, which holds only in-frame ones; the method was immunoSEQ multiplex PCR. That table supplies the V and J calls and clone size; D and trimming were determined from the DNA. This sample has over 150,000 clones, with about 83% found just once. After removal of 1 base from V and 2 bases from J, the junction contained 7 bases not matched to a gene. Germline values: CDR1 SGHAT, CDR2 FQNNGV. CDR3 size: 18 residues. One Seattle source followed patients from active infection through their disease course.

The sequenced sample consisted of peripheral blood. The V gene is TRBV11-2, the J gene TRBJ2-6, with TRBD2 matching 8 bases. This sequence originates from a woman between 65 and 79 years old with COVID-19, enrolled during active disease. This chain's CDR3 is CASSLGNRGGTGANVLTF. As DNA, the CDR3 is TGTGCCAGCAGCTTAGGGAACCGGGGGGGTACTGGGGCCAACGTCCTGACTTTC.